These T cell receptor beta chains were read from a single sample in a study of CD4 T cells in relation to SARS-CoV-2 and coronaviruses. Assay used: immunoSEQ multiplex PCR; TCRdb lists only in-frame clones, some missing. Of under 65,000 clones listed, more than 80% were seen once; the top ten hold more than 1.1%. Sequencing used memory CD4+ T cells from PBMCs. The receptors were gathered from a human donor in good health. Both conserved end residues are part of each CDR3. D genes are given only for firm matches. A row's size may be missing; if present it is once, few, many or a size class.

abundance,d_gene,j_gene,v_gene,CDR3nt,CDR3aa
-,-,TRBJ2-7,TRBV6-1,TGTGCCAGCAGTGAATATTTGGGGGGCGCGAGCCTCTACGAGCAGTACTTC,CASSEYLGGASLYEQYF
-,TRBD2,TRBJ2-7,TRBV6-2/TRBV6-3,TGTGCCAGCACCCCGCGGGGGGGGAGGAGTGAGCAGTACTTC,CASTPRGGRSEQYF
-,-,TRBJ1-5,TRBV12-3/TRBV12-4,TGTGCCAGCAGTTTTGATGTAGAGCCCCAGCATTTT,CASSFDVEPQHF
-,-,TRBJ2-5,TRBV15,TGTGCCACCAGCCCAGGGGGGTGGGAGACCCAGTACTTC,CATSPGGWETQYF
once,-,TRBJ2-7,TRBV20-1,TGCAGTGCCTCCCCGGAGCAGTACTTC,CSASPEQYF
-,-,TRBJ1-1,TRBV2,TGTGCCAGCAGTGACTCGAACACTGAAGCTTTCTTT,CASSDSNTEAFF
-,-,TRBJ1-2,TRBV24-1,TGTGCCACCAGTGATTTTGGCAGGGGTCGAGATGGCTACACCTTC,CATSDFGRGRDGYTF
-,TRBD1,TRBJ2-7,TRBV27,TGTGCCAGCAGTTTAGTCTCCGGGACAGGGATCCACGAGCAGTACTTC,CASSLVSGTGIHEQYF
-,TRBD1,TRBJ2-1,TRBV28,TGTGCCAGCAGTCCCGGACAGGGGGCTTCAGTCATGAGATACAATGAGCAGTTCTTC,CASSPGQGASVMRYNEQFF
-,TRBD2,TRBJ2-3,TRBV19,TGTGCCAGTAGTATAGATCTTAGCGGGAGAGGTGATACGCAGTATTTT,CASSIDLSGRGDTQYF
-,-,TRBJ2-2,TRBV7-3,TGTGCCAGCAGCCGACAGGACTTGGGAACCGGGGAGCTGTTTTTT,CASSRQDLGTGELFF
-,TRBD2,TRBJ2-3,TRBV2,TGTGCCAGCAGCGGGACTAGCGTCGCGCAGTATTTT,CASSGTSVAQYF
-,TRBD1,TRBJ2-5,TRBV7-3,TGTGCCAGCAGTTCCGGGACAGGGAGAATGGCCCAGTACTTC,CASSSGTGRMAQYF
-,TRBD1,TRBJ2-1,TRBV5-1,TGCGCCAGCAGCTCTAACACCGGGACAGGCCCGCTCGATGAGCAGTTCTTC,CASSSNTGTGPLDEQFF
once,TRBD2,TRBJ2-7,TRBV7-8,TGTGCCAGCAGTTGGGGGACTAGCGCCAACTACGAGCAGTACTTC,CASSWGTSANYEQYF
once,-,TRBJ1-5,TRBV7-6,TGTGCCAGCAGCTTAGCGTATGGTCAGCCCCAGCATTTT,CASSLAYGQPQHF
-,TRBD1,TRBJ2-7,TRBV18,TGTGCCAGCTCCCCCGACAGGGGAGGCGAGCAGTACTTC,CASSPDRGGEQYF
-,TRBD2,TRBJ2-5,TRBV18,TGTGCCAGCTCACCAGTTGGCGGGAGAGAGACCCAGTACTTC,CASSPVGGRETQYF
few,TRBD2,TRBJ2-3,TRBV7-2,TGTGCCAGCAGCTTAGCGGGGGCTAGCGGGAGGAGAACAGATACGCAGTATTTT,CASSLAGASGRRTDTQYF
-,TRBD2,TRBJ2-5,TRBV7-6,TGTGCCAGCAGCTTAGAGGCGGGAGAAAGAGAGACCCAGTACTTC,CASSLEAGERETQYF
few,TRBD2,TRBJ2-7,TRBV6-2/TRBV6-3,TGTGCCAGCAGTACTCAACCTAGCGGGAGGAACGAGCAGTACTTC,CASSTQPSGRNEQYF
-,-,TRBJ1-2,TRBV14,TGTGCCAGCAGCCAGGGCCATCGGGAGAACTATGGCTACACCTTC,CASSQGHRENYGYTF
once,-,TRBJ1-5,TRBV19,TGTGCCAGTAGCCCCGGGCCCTTGGAGGCGCCCCAGCATTTT,CASSPGPLEAPQHF
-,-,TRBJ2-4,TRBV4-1,TGCGCCAGCAGCCCGAGTGAAGCCCATAAAAACATTCAGTACTTC,CASSPSEAHKNIQYF
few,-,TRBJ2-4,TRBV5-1,TGCGCCAGCAGCTTGACAGGCCGTTCGGCCAAAAACATTCAGTACTTC,CASSLTGRSAKNIQYF
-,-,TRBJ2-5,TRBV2,TGTGCCAGCAGTTGGGGTGGTGGGGGCGCAGAGACCCAGTACTTC,CASSWGGGGAETQYF
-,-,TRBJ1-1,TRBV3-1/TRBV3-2,TGTGCCAGCAGCCAAGTTAGACAGCTGAACACTGAAGCTTTCTTT,CASSQVRQLNTEAFF
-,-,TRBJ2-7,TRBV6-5,TGTGCCAGCAGGGCTAGAGGCAGCTCCTACGAGCAGTACTTC,CASRARGSSYEQYF
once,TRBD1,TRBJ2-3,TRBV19,TGTGCCAGTAGTATACAACAGGGGGCTGGAGATACGCAGTATTTT,CASSIQQGAGDTQYF
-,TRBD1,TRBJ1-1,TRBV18,TGTGCCAGCTCACCAGTGATGACAGGGAGGACGAACACTGAAGCTTTCTTT,CASSPVMTGRTNTEAFF
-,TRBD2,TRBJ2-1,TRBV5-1,TGCGCCAGCAGCCACGAACCTAGCGGGAGAGGAATTGAGCAGTTCTTC,CASSHEPSGRGIEQFF
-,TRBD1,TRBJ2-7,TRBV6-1,TGTGCCAGCAGTGAAGGGGGGACAGCTATTTACGAGCAGTACTTC,CASSEGGTAIYEQYF
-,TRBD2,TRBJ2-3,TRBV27,TGTGCCAGCAGCAGGACTAGCGGGAGTGATACGCAGTATTTT,CASSRTSGSDTQYF
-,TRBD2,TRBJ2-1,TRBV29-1,TGCAGCGTTGACGGGACTAGCGATGAGCAGTTCTTC,CSVDGTSDEQFF
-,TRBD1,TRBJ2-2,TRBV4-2,TGTGCCAGCAGCCGAACCCCCCCGGGACAGGGAGGCACCGGGGAGCTGTTTTTT,CASSRTPPGQGGTGELFF
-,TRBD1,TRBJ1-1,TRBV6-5,TGTGCCAGCAGCCGACAGGGGGCTAGGAACACTGAAGCTTTCTTT,CASSRQGARNTEAFF
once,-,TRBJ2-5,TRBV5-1,TGCGCCAGCAGCTTGGCGGACAGCCCCAGGGGCCAGTACTTC,CASSLADSPRGQYF
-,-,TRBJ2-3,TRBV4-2,TGTGCCAGCAGCCAAGATCCTGAGGGGCGCGCAGATACGCAGTATTTT,CASSQDPEGRADTQYF
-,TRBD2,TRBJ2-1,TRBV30,TGTGCCTGGAGTCCAAAGGGACTAGCGGACAATGAGCAGTTCTTC,CAWSPKGLADNEQFF
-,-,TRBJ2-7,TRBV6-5,TGTGCCAGCATCACGGACGGGGGTAGCTCCTACGAGCAGTACTTC,CASITDGGSSYEQYF
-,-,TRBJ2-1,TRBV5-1,TGCGCCAGCAGCTTCGGTAGCGGAGGTAGGGAGCAGTTCTTC,CASSFGSGGREQFF
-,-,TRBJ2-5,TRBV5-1,TGCGCCAGCAGCTTGGTGGGGACGGGCCAAGAGACCCAGTACTTC,CASSLVGTGQETQYF
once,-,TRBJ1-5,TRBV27,TGTGCCAGCAGTTTTCCTGGTCAGCCCCAGCATTTT,CASSFPGQPQHF
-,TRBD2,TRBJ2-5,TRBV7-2,TGTGCCAGCAGCCGGACTAGCGGGCAAGAGACCCAGTACTTC,CASSRTSGQETQYF
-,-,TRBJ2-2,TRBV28,TGTGCCAGCAGTTTATCAGGACCCCATCTAACGAACACCGGGGAGCTGTTTTTT,CASSLSGPHLTNTGELFF
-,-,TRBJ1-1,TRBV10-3,TGTGCCATCAGTGAGTCTGGAATTGGGAACACTGAAGCTTTCTTT,CAISESGIGNTEAFF
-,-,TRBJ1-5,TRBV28,TGTGCCAGCAGTTTGGGGGTGGATAGCAATCAGCCCCAGCATTTT,CASSLGVDSNQPQHF
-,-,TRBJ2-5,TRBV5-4,TGTGCCAGCAGCTTAGGGGGACGGGAGACCCAGTACTTC,CASSLGGRETQYF
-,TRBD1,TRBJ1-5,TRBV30,TGTGCCTGGAGAGGACAGGGGGCATATCAGCCCCAGCATTTT,CAWRGQGAYQPQHF
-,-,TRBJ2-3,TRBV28,TGTGCCAGCAGTTTCTATGGCACAGATACGCAGTATTTT,CASSFYGTDTQYF
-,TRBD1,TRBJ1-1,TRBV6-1,TGTGCCAGCAGTGAAGCCAGACAGGGATTGACTGAAGCTTTCTTT,CASSEARQGLTEAFF
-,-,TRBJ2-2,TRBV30,TGTGCCTGGAGTCAAACGGGTCTCACACGGGAGCTGTTTTTT,CAWSQTGLTRELFF
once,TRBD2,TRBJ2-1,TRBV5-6,TGTGCCAGCAGCCCCGGGACTACCTTGAATGAGCAGTTCTTC,CASSPGTTLNEQFF
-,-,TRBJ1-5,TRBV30,TGTGCCTGGAGTGTTGGAGGGCTGGATCAGCCCCAGCATTTT,CAWSVGGLDQPQHF
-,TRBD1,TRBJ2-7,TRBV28,TGTGCCAGCAGTCAAGGGGGACAGGGTTACGAGCAGTACTTC,CASSQGGQGYEQYF
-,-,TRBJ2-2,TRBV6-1,TGTGCCAGCAGTGAAAGGGCCCACACCGGGGAGCTGTTTTTT,CASSERAHTGELFF